The 7 T cell receptor beta chains below come from one sample, sequenced in a study of vaccination effects on CD4 cells after COVID-19. With the ViraFEST assay, the study expanded antigen-specific CD4+ T cells using viral peptide pools, then sequenced them. After about 10 days in culture, the CD4+ T cells were isolated. Participants were given two doses of BNT162b2 or mRNA-1273 vaccine. Sequencing used immunoSEQ multiplex PCR; TCRdb keeps in-frame clones, though not all of them. The sample gives 20,000 to 25,000 clones, roughly 76% of which show up once; around 5.3% is in the top ten. No antigens are known for them. The sample here was CD4+ T cells from PBMCs cultured with SARS-CoV-2 spike peptides, taken after COVID-19 vaccination. The receptors derive from a human donor who received a COVID-19 vaccine. Some clones in this sample may be carry-over from other donors' samples.

The CDR3 DNA sequence: TGTGCCAGCACCCACGACAGGCCGAATGAAAAACTGTTTTTT. It codes for CASTHDRPNEKLFF. The chain employs TRBV6-5 and TRBJ1-4; the D gene is possibly TRBD1 (6 bases). Germline V CDR1 and CDR2: MNHEY, SVGAGI. The V end lost 7 bases, the J end lost 5 bases, and 14 bases lay between the germline ends. The CDR3 is made up of 14 amino acids.

This clone was found once. V and J are TRBV29-1 and TRBJ2-3, with 10 bases lining up with TRBD1. Germline V CDR1 and CDR2: SQVTM, ANQGSEA. Losses at the gene ends were 7 bases for V and 3 bases for J; bases not matched to a gene: 7. The CDR3 extends over 14 amino acids. The CDR3 bases are TGCAGCGGCTCCCCGGGACAGGGGACAGATACGCAGTATTTT. It is translated as CSGSPGQGTDTQYF.

The rearrangement links TRBV18 to TRBJ1-5, with D possibly matching TRBD1 (6 bases). Trimming cost V 6 bases and J 2 bases, with 23 bases left between them. From germline, CDR1 is KGHSH and CDR2 LQKENI. This CDR3 has 18 amino acids. The CDR3 coding sequence is TGTGCCAGCTCCCGCACCGGCCCCGGGGGCGGCGGCAATCAGCCCCAGCATTTT. Amino acids: CASSRTGPGGGGNQPQHF.

This chain links TRBV30 with TRBJ1-2; 8 bases map to TRBD1. The V gene end was trimmed by 4 bases and the J gene end by 8 bases; junction bases not matched to a gene: 3. The germline CDR1 and CDR2 sequences are GTSNPN and SVGIG (reference sequence). The CDR3 contains 11 residues. The chain's CDR3 is CAWTDREGYTF. The CDR3 region has the DNA TGTGCCTGGACGGACAGGGAGGGCTACACCTTC.

The chain has TRBV7-8 and TRBJ2-5; 7 bases are shared with TRBD2. With 0 bases clipped from V and 4 bases from J, the junction kept 8 bases outside the gene matches. The CDR3 has 16 residues. CDR1 and CDR2 (germline): SGHVS, FQNEAQ. CDR3 in amino acids: CASSLAAGLSRETQYF. CDR3 sequence (DNA): TGTGCCAGCAGCTTAGCAGCGGGATTATCAAGAGAGACCCAGTACTTC.

This clone was observed a handful of times. The V and J genes are TRBV10-1 and TRBJ2-7; D uncertain. This CDR3 has 13 residues. V dropped 4 bases and J dropped 7 bases, with 14 bases sitting between them. Germline V CDR1 and CDR2: WNHNN, SYGVQD (reference sequence). The CDR3 here is CASSAVPDSEQYV. Written as DNA, the CDR3 is TGCGCCAGCAGTGCCGTACCAGACTCTGAGCAGTACGTC.

The chain employs TRBV27 and TRBJ1-6, with 8 bases aligning to TRBD1. The CDR3 is made up of 15 amino acids. From germline, CDR1 is MNHEY and CDR2 SMNVEV (reference sequence). V lost 1 base to trimming and J lost 9 bases; unmatched junction nucleotides: 5. The CDR3 protein is CASSLWQGAGSPLHF. CDR3 bases: TGTGCCAGCAGTTTATGGCAGGGGGCTGGTTCACCCCTCCACTTT.